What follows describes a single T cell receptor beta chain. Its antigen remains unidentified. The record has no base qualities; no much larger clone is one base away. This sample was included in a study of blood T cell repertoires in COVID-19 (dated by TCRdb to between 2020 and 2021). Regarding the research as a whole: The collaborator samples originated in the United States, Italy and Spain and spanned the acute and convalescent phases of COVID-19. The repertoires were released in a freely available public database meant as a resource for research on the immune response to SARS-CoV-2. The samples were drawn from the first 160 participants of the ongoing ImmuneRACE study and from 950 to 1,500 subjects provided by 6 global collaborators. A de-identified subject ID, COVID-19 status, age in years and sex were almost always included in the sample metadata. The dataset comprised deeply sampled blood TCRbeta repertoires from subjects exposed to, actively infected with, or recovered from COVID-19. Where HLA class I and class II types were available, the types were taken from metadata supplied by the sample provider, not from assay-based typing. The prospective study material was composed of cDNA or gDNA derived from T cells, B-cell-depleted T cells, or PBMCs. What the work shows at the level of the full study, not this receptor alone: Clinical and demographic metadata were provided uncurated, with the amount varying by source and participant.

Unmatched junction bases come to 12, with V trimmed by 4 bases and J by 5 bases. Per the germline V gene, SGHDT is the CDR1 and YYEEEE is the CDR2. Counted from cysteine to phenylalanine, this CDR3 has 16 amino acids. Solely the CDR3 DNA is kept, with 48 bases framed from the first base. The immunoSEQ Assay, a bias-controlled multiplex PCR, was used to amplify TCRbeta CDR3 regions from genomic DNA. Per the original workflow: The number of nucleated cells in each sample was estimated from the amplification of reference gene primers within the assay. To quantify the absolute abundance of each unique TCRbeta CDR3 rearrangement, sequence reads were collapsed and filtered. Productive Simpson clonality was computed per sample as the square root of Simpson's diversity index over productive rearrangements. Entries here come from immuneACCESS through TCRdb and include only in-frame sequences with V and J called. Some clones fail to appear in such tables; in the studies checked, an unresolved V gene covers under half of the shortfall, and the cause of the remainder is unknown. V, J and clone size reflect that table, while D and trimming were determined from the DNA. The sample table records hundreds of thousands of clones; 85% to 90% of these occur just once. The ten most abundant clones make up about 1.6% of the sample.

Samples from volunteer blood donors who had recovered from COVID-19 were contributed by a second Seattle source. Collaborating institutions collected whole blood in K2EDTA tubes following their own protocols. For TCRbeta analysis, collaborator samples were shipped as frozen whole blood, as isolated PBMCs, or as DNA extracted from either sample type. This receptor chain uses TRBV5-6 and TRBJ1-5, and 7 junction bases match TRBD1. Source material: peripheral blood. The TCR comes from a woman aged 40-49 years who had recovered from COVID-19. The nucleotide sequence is TGTGCCAGCAGCATTTGGGACAGAGGAGGGCATCAGCCCCAGCATTTT. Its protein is CASSIWDRGGHQPQHF. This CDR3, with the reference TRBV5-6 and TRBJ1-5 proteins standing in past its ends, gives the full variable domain DAGVTQSPTHLIKTRGQQVTLRCSPKSGHDTVSWYQQALGQGPQFIFQYYEEEERQRGNFPDRFSGHQFPNYSSELNVNALLLGDSALYLCASSIWDRGGHQPQHFGDGTRLSIL.